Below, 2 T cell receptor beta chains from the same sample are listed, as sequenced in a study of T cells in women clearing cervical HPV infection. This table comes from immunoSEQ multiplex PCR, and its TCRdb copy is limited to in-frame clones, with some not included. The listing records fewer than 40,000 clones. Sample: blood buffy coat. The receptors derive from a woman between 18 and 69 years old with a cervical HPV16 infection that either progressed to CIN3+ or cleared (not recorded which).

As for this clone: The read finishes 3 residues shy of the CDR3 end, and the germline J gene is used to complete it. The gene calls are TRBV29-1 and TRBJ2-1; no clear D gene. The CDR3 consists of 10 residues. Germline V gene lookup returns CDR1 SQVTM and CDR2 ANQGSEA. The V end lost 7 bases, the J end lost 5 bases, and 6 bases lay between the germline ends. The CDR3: CSGSNNEQFF. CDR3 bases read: TGCAGCGGCTCTAACAATGAG.

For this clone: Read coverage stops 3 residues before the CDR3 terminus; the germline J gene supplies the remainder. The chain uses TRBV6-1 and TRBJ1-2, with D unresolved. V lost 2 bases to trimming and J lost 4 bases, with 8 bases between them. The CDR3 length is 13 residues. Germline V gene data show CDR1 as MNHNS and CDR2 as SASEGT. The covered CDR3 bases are TGTGCCAGCAGTGAATCCGGGTCCTATGGC. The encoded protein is CASSESGSYG. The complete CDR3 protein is CASSESGSYGYTF.